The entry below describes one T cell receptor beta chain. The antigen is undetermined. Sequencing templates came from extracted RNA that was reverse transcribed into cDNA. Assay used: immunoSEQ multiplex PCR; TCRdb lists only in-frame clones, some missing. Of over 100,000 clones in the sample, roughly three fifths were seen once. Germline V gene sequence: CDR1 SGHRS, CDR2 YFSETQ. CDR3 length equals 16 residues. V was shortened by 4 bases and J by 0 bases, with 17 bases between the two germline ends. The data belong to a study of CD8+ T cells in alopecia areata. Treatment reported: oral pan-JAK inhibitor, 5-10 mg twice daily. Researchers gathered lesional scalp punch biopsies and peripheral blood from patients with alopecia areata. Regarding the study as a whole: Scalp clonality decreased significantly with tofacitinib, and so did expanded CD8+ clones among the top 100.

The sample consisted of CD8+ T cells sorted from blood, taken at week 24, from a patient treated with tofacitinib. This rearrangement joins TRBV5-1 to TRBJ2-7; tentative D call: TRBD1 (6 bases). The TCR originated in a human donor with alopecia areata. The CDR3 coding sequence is TGCGCCAGCAGCCCGGATCCAGGGGATTCCTCCTACGAGCAGTACTTC. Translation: CASSPDPGDSSYEQYF.